What follows is one T cell receptor beta chain and its context. Its antigen is still unknown. These data come from a study of T cell responses to AZD1222 COVID-19 vaccine. The overall study: Second doses that came at about 4 or about 12 weeks were put together.

The table came from immunoSEQ multiplex PCR; TCRdb's copy has only in-frame clones and leaves some out. The repertoire includes 120,000 or so clones, 80% to 90% of them detected once, and 4.5% to 6% sits in the top ten. Germline assignment: CDR1 LNHDA and CDR2 SQIVND (reference sequence). The CDR3 totals 15 residues. J was trimmed by 0 bases and V by 7 bases; bases with no gene match: 6. Study results and limitations: Increases in Spike-specific TCR breadth and depth were seen after two AZD1222 doses.

The chain uses TRBV19 and TRBJ1-5, with 7 nucleotides matching TRBD1. This material consisted of peripheral blood, taken on day 0 of AZD1222 vaccination. This TCR was sampled from an adult in good health. Here the CDR3 reads CASTGQAFSNQPQHF. The CDR3 coding sequence is TGTGCCAGTACCGGACAGGCCTTTAGCAATCAGCCCCAGCATTTT.